This T cell receptor beta chain was observed in a study of response to subunit inactivated influenza vaccine. TCRdb recomputed calls from the RT-PCR reads with MiXCR, one row per CDR3 protein. This sample has roughly 630,000 distinct CDR3 sequences, with 11% to 15% found just once. Study-wide findings and caveats: Each seasonal flu vaccination may recruit only limited new T cells, authors suggested.

In the case of this clonotype: The antigen is unknown.

Losses at the gene ends were 0 bases for V and 0 bases for J; bases not matched to a gene: 7. CDR3 length: 18 amino acids. The V gene's germline CDR1 is MNHEY and CDR2 SVGEGT. The chain recombines TRBV6-2 or TRBV6-3 with TRBJ2-2; TRBD2 aligns across 7 bases. This TCR came from a man aged 50 to 59 who received an inactivated influenza vaccine. The sample here was PBMCs from blood, taken around 14 days before vaccination. This CDR3 is CASSYSRHGGTNTGELFF. DNA of the CDR3: TGTGCCAGCAGTTACTCCCGGCACGGGGGGACGAACACCGGGGAGCTGTTTTTT.